The T cell receptor beta chain under discussion was sequenced for a study of metastatic and nonmetastatic thyroid tumors. The CDR3 is 15 residues long. Germline loops: CDR1 MNHEY, CDR2 SVGEGT. Trimming removed 6 bases at V and 8 bases at J, with 20 bases between. Using MiXCR, TCRdb re-called clones from the PCR reads. The repertoire has about 26,000 clones, more than 25% of them found once; the top ten carry 5% to 7%. Patients had received no treatment of any kind before thyroid surgery. Sequenced sample: blood. This TCR was recovered from a female donor with papillary thyroid cancer or a benign thyroid nodule (not recorded which). Some clones in this sample may be carry-over from other donors' samples. This sequence joins TRBV6-2 or TRBV6-3 and TRBJ2-1, with D perhaps matching TRBD2 (6 bases). CDR3 amino acids: CASRGRPRGSYEQFF. The DNA for the CDR3 is TGTGCCAGCAGGGGACGGCCTCGGGGGTCGTATGAGCAGTTCTTC.